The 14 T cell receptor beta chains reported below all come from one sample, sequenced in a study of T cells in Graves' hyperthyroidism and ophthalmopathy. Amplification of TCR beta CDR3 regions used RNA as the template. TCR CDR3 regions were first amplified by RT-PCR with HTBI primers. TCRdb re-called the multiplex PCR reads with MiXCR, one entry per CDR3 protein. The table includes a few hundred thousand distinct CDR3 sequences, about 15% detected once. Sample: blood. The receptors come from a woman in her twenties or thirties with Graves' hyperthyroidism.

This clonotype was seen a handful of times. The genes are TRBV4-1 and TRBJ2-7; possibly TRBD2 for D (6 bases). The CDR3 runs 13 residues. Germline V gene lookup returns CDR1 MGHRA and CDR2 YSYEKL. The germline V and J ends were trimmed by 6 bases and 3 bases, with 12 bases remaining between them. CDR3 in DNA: TGCGCCAGCAGGTTAGCGGAGGGCTACGAGCAGTACTTC. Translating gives CASRLAEGYEQYF.

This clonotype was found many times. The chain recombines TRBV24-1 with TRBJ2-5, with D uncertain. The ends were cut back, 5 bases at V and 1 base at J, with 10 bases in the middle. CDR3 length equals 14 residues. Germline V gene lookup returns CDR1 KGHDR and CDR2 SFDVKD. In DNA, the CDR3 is TGTGCCACCAGTGCACCTTCCTTCCAAGAGACCCAGTACTTC. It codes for CATSAPSFQETQYF.

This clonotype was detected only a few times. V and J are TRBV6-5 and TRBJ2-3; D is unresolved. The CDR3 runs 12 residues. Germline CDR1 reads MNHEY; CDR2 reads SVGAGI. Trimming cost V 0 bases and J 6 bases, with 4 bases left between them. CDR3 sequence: CASSYSPDTQYF. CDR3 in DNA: TGTGCCAGCAGTTACTCTCCGGATACGCAGTATTTT.

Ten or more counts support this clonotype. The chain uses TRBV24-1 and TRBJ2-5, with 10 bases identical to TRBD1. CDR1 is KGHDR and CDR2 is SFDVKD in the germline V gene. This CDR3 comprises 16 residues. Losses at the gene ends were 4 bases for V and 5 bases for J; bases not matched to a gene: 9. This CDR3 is CATSEPGQGVGETQYF. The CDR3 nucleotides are TGTGCCACCAGTGAACCTGGACAGGGGGTAGGGGAGACCCAGTACTTC.

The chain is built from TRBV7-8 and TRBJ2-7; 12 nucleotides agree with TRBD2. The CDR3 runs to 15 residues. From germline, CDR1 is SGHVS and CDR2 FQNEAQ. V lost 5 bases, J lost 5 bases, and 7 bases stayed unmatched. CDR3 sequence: CASSPGTSGLDEQYF. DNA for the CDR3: TGTGCCAGCAGCCCAGGGACTAGCGGGTTGGACGAGCAGTACTTC.

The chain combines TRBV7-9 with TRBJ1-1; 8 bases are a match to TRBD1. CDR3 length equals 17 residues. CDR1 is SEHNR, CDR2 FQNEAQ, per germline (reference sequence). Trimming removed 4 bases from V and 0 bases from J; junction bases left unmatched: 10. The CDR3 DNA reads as TGTGCCAGCAGCTCCACGGACAGGGCCTGGATGAACACTGAAGCTTTCTTT. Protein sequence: CASSSTDRAWMNTEAFF.

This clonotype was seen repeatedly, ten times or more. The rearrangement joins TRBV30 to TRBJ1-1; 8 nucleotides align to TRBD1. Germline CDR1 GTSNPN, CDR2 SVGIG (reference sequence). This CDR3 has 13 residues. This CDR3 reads CEGRTGPNTEAFF. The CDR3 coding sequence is TGTGAAGGAAGGACAGGGCCTAACACTGAAGCTTTCTTT.

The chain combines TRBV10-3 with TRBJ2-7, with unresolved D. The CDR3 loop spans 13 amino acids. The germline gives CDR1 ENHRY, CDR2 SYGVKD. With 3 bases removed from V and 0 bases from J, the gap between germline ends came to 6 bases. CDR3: CAISDSFSYEQYF. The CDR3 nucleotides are TGTGCCATCAGTGACAGCTTCTCCTACGAGCAGTACTTC.

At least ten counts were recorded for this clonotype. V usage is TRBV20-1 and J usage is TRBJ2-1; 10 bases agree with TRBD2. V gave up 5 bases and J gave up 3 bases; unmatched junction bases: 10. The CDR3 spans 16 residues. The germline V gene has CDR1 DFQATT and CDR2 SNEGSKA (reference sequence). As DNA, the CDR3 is TGCAGTGCTCCCGCCCCGCGGACTAGCGGCTACAATGAGCAGTTCTTC. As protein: CSAPAPRTSGYNEQFF.

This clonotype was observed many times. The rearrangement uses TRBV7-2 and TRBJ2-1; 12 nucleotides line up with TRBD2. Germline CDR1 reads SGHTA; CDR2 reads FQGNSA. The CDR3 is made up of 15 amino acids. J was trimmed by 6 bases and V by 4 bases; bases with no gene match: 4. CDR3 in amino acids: CASSSGLAGSNEQFF. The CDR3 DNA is TGTGCCAGCAGCTCCGGACTAGCGGGAAGCAATGAGCAGTTCTTC.

The CDR3 sequence is CASSLRVEEIPGEQYF. The CDR3 nucleotides read TGTGCCAGCAGCTTAAGGGTCGAGGAAATTCCGGGGGAGCAGTACTTC. This chain links TRBV11-2 with TRBJ2-7; weak D call: TRBD2 (5 bases). Trimming removed 2 bases at V and 7 bases at J, with 21 bases between. The CDR3 contains 16 residues. Germline V gene sequence: CDR1 SGHAT, CDR2 FQNNGV. The variable domain in full, with the rest retrieved from reference TRBV11-2 and TRBJ2-7, is EAGVAQSPRYKIIEKRQSVAFWCNPISGHATLYWYQQILGQGPKLLIQFQNNGVVDDSQLPKDRFSAERLKGVDSTLKIQPAKLEDSAVYLCASSLRVEEIPGEQYFGPGTRLTVT.

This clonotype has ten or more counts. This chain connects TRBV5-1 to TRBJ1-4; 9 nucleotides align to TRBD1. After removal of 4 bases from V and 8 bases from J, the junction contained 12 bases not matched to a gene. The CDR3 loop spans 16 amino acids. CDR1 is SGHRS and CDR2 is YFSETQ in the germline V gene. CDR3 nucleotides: TGCGCCAGCAGCCGGACCGGACAGGGGACAGGGGAAAAACTGTTTTTT. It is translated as CASSRTGQGTGEKLFF.

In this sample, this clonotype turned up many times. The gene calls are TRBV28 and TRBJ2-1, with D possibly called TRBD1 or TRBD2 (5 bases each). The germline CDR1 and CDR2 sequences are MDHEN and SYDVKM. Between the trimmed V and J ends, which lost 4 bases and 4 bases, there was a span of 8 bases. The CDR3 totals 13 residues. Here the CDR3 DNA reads TGTGCCAGCAGTTGGGACGGGTACAATGAGCAGTTCTTC. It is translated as CASSWDGYNEQFF.

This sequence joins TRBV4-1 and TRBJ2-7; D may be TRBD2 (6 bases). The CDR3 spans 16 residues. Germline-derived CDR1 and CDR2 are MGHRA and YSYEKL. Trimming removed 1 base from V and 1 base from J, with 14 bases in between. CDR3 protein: CASSQVPGSGSYEQYF. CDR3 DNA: TGCGCCAGCAGCCAAGTCCCCGGGAGTGGTTCCTACGAGCAGTACTTC.